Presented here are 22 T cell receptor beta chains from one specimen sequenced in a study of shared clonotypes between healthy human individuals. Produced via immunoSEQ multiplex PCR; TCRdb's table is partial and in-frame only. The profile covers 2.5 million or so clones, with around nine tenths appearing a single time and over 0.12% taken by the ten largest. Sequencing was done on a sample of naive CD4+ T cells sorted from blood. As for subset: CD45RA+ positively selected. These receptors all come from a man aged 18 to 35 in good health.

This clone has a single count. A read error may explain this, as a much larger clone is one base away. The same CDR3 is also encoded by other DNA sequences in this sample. The CDR3 sequence is CASSLARNTEAFF. The CDR3 nucleotides read TGTGCCAGCAGCTTGGCACGGAACACTGAAGCTTTCTTT. The chain couples TRBV5-6 to TRBJ1-1, with D hard to call. The germline V gene has CDR1 SGHDT and CDR2 YYEEEE. Trimming pared 0 bases from V and 1 base from J, leaving 4 bases between. The CDR3 loop spans 13 amino acids.

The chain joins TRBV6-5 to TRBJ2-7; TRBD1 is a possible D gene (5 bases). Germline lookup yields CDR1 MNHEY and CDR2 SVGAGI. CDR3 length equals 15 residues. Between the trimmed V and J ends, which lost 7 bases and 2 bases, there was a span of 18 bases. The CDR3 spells CASTKGNTGPYEQYF. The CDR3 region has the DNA TGTGCCAGCACTAAGGGAAACACAGGACCCTACGAGCAGTACTTC.

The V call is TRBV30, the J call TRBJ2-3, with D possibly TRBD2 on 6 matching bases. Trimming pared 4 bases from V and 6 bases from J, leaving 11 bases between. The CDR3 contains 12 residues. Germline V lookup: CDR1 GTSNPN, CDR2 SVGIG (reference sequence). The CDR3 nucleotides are TGTGCCTGGACTAGCGTGGGGGATACGCAGTATTTT. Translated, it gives CAWTSVGDTQYF.

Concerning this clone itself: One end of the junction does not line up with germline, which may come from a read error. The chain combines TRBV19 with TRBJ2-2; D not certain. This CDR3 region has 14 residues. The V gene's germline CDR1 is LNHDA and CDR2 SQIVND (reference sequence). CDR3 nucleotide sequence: TGTGCCACTTCGTCCTGGCCGAAGACCGGGGAGCTGTTTTTT. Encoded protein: CATSSWPKTGELFF.

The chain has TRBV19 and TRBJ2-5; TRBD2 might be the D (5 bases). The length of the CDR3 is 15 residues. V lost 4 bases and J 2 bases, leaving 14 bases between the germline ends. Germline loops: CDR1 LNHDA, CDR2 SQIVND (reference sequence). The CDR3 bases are TGTGCCAGTAGTAGGGCTAGCAGATTGCAAGAGACCCAGTACTTC. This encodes CASSRASRLQETQYF.

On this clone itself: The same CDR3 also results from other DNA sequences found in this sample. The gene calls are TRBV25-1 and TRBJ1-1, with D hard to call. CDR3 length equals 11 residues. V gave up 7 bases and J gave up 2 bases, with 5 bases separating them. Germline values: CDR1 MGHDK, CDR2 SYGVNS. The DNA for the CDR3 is TGTGCCAGCAAGGGAAACACTGAAGCTTTCTTT. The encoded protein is CASKGNTEAFF.

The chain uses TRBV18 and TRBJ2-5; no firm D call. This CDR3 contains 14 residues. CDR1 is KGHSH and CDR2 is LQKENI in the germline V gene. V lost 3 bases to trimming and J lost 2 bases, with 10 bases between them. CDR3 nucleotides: TGTGCCAGCTCACCGGGAAACAGTCAAGAGACCCAGTACTTC. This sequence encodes CASSPGNSQETQYF.

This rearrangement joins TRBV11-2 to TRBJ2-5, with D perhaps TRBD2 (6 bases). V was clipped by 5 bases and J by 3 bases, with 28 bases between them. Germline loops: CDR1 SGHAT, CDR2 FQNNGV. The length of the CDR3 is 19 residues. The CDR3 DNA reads TGTGCCAGCAGCCCCCGGGAGACAGCAGAGTTGAGGGTGAAAGAGACCCAGTACTTC. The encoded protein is CASSPRETAELRVKETQYF.

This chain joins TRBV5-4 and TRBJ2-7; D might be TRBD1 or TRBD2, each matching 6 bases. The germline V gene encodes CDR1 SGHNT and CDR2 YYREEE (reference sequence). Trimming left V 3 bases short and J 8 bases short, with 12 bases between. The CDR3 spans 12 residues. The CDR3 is CASSWRGTKQYF. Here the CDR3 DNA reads TGTGCCAGCAGCTGGAGGGGGACGAAGCAGTACTTC.

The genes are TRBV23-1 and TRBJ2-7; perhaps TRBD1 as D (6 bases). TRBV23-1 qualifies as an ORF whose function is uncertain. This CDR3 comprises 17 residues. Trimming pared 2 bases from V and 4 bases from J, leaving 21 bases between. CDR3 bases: TGCGCCAGCAGTCAAAGACCTTGGCAGGGGCAACTTTACGAGCAGTACTTC. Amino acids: CASSQRPWQGQLYEQYF.

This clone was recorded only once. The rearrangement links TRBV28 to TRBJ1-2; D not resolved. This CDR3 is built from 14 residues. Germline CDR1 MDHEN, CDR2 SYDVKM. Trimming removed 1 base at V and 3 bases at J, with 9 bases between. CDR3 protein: CASSLSKGDYGYTF. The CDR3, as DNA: TGTGCCAGCAGTTTATCAAAGGGAGACTATGGCTACACCTTC.

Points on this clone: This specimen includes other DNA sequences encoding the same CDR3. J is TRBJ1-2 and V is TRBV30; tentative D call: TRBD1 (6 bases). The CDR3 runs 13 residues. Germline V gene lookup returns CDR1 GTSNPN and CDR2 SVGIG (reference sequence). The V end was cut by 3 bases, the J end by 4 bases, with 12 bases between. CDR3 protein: CAWRGGGSYGYTF. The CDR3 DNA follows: TGTGCCTGGAGAGGGGGAGGAAGCTATGGCTACACCTTC.

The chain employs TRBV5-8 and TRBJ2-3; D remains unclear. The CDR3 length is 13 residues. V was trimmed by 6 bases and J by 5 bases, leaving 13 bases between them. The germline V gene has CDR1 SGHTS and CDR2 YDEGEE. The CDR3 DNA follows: TGTGCCAGCACCTACCTCTTAGTAGATACGCAGTATTTT. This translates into CASTYLLVDTQYF.

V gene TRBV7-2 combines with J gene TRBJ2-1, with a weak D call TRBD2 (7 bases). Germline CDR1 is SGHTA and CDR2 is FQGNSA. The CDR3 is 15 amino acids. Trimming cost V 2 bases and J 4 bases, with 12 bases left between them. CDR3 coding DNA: TGTGCCAGCAGCTTAAGTGGGAGGGGGTACAATGAGCAGTTCTTC. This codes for CASSLSGRGYNEQFF.

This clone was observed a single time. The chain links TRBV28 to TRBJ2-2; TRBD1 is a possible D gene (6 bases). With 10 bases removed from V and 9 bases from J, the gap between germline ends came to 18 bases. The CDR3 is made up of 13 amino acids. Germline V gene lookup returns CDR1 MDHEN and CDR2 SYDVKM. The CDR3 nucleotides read TGTGCCACCTCGGGCAGGGGCGTCCGGGAGCTGTTTTTT. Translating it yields CATSGRGVRELFF.

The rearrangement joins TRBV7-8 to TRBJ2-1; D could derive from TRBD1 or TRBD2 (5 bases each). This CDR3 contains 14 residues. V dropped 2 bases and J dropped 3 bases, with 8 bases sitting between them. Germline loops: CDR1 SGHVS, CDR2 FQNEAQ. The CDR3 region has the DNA TGTGCCAGCAGCTTACGGGGCGTCTACAATGAGCAGTTCTTC. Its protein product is CASSLRGVYNEQFF.

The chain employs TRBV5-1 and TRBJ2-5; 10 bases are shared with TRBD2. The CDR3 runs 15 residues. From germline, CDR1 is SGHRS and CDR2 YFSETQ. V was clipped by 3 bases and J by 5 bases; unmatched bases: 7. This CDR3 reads CASSSQRGGLETQYF. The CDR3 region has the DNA TGCGCCAGCAGCTCACAGCGGGGGGGCCTGGAGACCCAGTACTTC. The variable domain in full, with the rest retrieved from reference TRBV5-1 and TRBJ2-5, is KAGVTQTPRYLIKTRGQQVTLSCSPISGHRSVSWYQQTPGQGLQFLFEYFSETQRNKGNFPGRFSGRQFSNSRSEMNVSTLELGDSALYLCASSSQRGGLETQYFGPGTRLLVL.

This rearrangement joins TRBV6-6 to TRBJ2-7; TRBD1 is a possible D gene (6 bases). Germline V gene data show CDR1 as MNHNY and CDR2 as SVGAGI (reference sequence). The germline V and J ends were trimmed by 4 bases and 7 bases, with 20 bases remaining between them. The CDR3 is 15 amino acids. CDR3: CASSLSDSPLGEQYF. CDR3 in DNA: TGTGCCAGCAGTTTATCGGACAGTCCTCTGGGGGAGCAGTACTTC.

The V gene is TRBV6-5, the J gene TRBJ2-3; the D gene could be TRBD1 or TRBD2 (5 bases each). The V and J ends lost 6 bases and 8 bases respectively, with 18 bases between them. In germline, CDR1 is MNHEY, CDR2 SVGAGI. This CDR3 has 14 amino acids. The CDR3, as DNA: TGTGCCAGCAGCCGTGGACACAAACGGGGTACGCAGTATTTT. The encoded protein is CASSRGHKRGTQYF.

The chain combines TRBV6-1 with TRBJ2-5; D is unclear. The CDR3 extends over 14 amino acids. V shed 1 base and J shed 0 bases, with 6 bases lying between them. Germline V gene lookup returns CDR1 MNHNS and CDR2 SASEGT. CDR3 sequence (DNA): TGTGCCAGCAGTGAAGTTCCGTACCAAGAGACCCAGTACTTC. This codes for CASSEVPYQETQYF.

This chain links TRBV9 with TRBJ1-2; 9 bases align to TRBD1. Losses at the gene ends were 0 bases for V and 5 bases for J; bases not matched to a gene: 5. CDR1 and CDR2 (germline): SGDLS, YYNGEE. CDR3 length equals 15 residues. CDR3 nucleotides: TGTGCCAGCAGCGTAGAACAGGGGGCTTCATATGGCTACACCTTC. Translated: CASSVEQGASYGYTF.

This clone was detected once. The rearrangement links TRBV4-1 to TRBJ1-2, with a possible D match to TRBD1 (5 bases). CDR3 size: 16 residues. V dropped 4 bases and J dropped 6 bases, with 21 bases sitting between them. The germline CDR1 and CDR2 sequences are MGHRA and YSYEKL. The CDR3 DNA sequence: TGCGCCAGCAGCCCGAGCGACAGCACTTCCAGAGATGGCTACACCTTC. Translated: CASSPSDSTSRDGYTF.